The 5 T cell receptor beta chains given below trace back to one sample, sequenced in a study of T cell responses to AZD1222 COVID-19 vaccine. Here immunoSEQ multiplex PCR was the method, and the copy in TCRdb shows in-frame clones only, minus some. In the table there are roughly 66,000 clones, roughly four fifths of which are singletons. Sample: peripheral blood, taken on day 0 of AZD1222 vaccination. The receptors here all came from an adult in good health.

As for this clone: A junction end diverges from the germline sequence, so it may reflect a read error. This sequence joins TRBV30 and TRBJ2-3; the D gene could be TRBD1 or TRBD2 (5 bases each). The germline gives CDR1 GTSNPN, CDR2 SVGIG (reference sequence). There are 14 residues in the CDR3. CDR3 sequence: CAWSSIGTGLVPIF. The CDR3 DNA is TGTGCCTGGAGCTCGATAGGGACGGGTCTTGTACCCATTTTT.

The V call is TRBV30, the J call TRBJ2-5; 10 nucleotides agree with TRBD2. The CDR3 length is 15 residues. In germline, CDR1 is GTSNPN, CDR2 SVGIG (reference sequence). J gave up 4 bases and V 2 bases, and 7 bases lay outside the gene matches. The CDR3 loop reads CAWSYGTSVAETQYF. As DNA, the CDR3 is TGTGCCTGGAGTTACGGGACTAGCGTTGCAGAGACCCAGTACTTC.

The V call is TRBV9, the J call TRBJ1-2, with 10 bases fitting TRBD1. The CDR3 is made up of 14 amino acids. From germline, CDR1 is SGDLS and CDR2 YYNGEE. With 2 bases clipped from V and 3 bases from J, the junction kept 1 base outside the gene matches. The CDR3 nucleotides read TGTGCCAGCAGCGTCGGACAGGGGGACTATGGCTACACCTTC. Its protein is CASSVGQGDYGYTF.

This chain uses TRBV10-2 with TRBJ2-1, with D perhaps TRBD2 (5 bases). V lost 6 bases and J 0 bases, leaving 15 bases between the germline ends. The CDR3 runs to 16 residues. Germline V CDR1 and CDR2: WSHSY, SAAADI. This CDR3 is CASRDPDSSSYNEQFF. As DNA, the CDR3 is TGCGCCAGCAGGGACCCGGACTCGAGCTCCTACAATGAGCAGTTCTTC.

In this sample, this clone turned up a few times. The chain employs TRBV11-3 and TRBJ1-1, with D hard to call. The CDR3 sequence is 12 residues long. V lost 6 bases to trimming and J lost 5 bases, with 10 bases between them. CDR1 is SGHNT and CDR2 is YENEEA in the germline V gene. The CDR3 loop is CASSPWKTEAFF. CDR3 in DNA: TGTGCCAGCAGTCCTTGGAAGACTGAAGCTTTCTTT.